The T cell receptor (beta chain) described here comes from a study of T cells in Graves' hyperthyroidism and ophthalmopathy. On the study more broadly: Peripheral blood draws took place at initial diagnosis, ahead of any treatment.

This CDR3 is built from 16 residues. Germline V CDR1 and CDR2: MGHRA, YSYEKL. The V gene end was trimmed by 8 bases and the J gene end by 0 bases; junction bases not matched to a gene: 11. Amplified TCR beta CDR3 regions derived from RNA transcripts. HTBI primers were the set used in a first-round RT-PCR of the TCR CDR3. TCRdb independently ran MiXCR on the multiplex PCR reads; one entry per CDR3 protein. The sample holds about 560,000 distinct CDR3 sequences; approximately 15% are singletons and the top ten take more than 15%. The sequence came from a woman aged 18-29 years with Graves' hyperthyroidism. The specimen sequenced was blood. The chain uses TRBV4-1 and TRBJ2-7, with 9 bases aligning to TRBD2. The CDR3 region has the DNA TGCGCCAGCGGCCTCCTCGGTAGCGGGGGCTCCTACGAGCAGTACTTC. It encodes CASGLLGSGGSYEQYF.